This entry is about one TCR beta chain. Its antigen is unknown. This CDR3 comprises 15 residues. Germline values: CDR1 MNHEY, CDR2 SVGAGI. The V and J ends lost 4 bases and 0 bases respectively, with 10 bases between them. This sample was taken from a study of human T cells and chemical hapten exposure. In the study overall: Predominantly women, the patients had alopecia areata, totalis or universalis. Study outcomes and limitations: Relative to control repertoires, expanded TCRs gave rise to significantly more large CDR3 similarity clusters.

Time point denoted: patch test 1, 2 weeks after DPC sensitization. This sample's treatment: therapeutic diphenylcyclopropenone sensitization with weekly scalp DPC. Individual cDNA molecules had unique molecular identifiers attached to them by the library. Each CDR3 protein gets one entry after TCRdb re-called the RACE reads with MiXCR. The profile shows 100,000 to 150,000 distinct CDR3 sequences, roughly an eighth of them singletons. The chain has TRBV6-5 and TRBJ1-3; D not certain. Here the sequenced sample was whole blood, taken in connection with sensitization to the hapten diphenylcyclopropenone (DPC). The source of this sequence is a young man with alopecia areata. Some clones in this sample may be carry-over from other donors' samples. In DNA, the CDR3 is TGTGCCAGCAGTTTTGGCAGACTCTCTGGAAACACCATATATTTT. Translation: CASSFGRLSGNTIYF.